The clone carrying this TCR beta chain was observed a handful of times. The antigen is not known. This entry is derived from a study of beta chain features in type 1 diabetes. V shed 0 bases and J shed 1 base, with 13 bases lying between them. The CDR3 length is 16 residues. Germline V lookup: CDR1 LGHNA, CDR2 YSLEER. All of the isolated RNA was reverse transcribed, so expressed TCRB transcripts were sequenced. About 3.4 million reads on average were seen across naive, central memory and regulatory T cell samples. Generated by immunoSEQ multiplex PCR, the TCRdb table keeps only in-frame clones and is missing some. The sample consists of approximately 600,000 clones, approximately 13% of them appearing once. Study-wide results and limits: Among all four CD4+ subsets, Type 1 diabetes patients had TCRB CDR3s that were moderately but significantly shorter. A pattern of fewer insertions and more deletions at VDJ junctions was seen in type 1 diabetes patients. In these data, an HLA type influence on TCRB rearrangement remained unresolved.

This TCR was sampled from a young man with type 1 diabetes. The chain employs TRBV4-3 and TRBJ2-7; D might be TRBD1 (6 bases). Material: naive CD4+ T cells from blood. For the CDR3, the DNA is TGCGCCAGCAGCCAAGAGATAGGACAGATATCCTACGAGCAGTACTTC. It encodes CASSQEIGQISYEQYF.